There are a few counts of the clone carrying this T cell receptor (beta chain). Time point given: patch test 2, 6 weeks after DPC sensitization. Regarding treatment: therapeutic diphenylcyclopropenone sensitization with weekly scalp DPC. Only after blood had been drawn was each patch test applied. From whole blood left unfractionated, total RNA was extracted. The CDR3 has 12 amino acids. The V gene lost 6 bases and the J gene lost 3 bases, with 8 bases spanning the gap. From germline, CDR1 is SQVTM and CDR2 ANQGSEA. The record originates from a study of human T cells and chemical hapten exposure. In the study overall: DPC at 2% was the sensitizing agent, placed on about 2 cm by about 2 cm of upper inner arm skin.

In the authors' methods: The number of TCRs in each sample had a median of around 96,000 and spanned roughly 23,224 to 700,000. TCRdb re-called the RACE reads through MiXCR, storing one row per CDR3 protein. What appears here as the V and J calls and clone size reflects TCRdb's work, not the paper's. The sample records approximately 350,000 distinct CDR3 sequences, more than 5% being singletons. This sequence originates from a woman under 30 with alopecia areata. Some clones in this sample may be carry-over from other donors' samples. The chain employs TRBV29-1 and TRBJ2-2; maybe TRBD1 (5 bases). The material was whole blood, obtained in connection with sensitization to the hapten diphenylcyclopropenone (DPC). The CDR3 reads CSVIGDTGELFF. CDR3 nucleotide sequence: TGCAGCGTAATAGGGGACACCGGGGAGCTGTTTTTT.